Presented here are 15 T cell receptor beta chains from one specimen sequenced in a study of T cell responses to AZD1222 COVID-19 vaccine. Measured with immunoSEQ multiplex PCR; TCRdb has only the in-frame clones, and not every one. The data hold some 30,000 clones, with 85% to 90% observed a single time. Material: peripheral blood, obtained 28 days after the second AZD1222 dose. Receptors were obtained from an adult who received the AZD1222 COVID-19 vaccine.

V and J are TRBV5-1 and TRBJ2-1; 9 bases are shared with TRBD2. The trim removed 0 bases at V and 4 bases at J, leaving 2 bases unmatched. Germline V gives CDR1 SGHRS, CDR2 YFSETQ. CDR3 length equals 15 residues. The CDR3 loop is CASSLGLAGYNEQFF. For the CDR3, the DNA is TGCGCCAGCAGCTTGGGCCTAGCGGGGTACAATGAGCAGTTCTTC.

Written as DNA, the CDR3 is TGTGCCAGTAGTATCCCGGGACAGGGTAATGAAAAACTGTTTTTT. Its protein product is CASSIPGQGNEKLFF. V gene TRBV19 combines with J gene TRBJ1-4; TRBD1 matches 9 bases. CDR1 and CDR2 (germline): LNHDA, SQIVND (reference sequence). The V and J ends lost 3 bases and 4 bases, in that order; junction bases with no gene match: 3. The CDR3 is 15 amino acids.

This clone was observed once. V usage is TRBV6-1 and J usage is TRBJ1-2, with a tentative D call TRBD1 (5 bases). V was cut by 1 base and J by 7 bases, with 16 bases left in between. The CDR3 is made up of 15 amino acids. Germline loops: CDR1 MNHNS, CDR2 SASEGT. The CDR3 DNA is TGTGCCAGCAGTGAAGTAGCAGGGCTGGTTGGTGGCTACACCTTC. The encoded protein is CASSEVAGLVGGYTF.

The chain employs TRBV5-1 and TRBJ1-1; possible D gene TRBD1, 5 bases. This CDR3 is built from 14 residues. Germline V gene data show CDR1 as SGHRS and CDR2 as YFSETQ. V was trimmed by 2 bases and J by 0 bases, leaving 8 bases between them. The CDR3 sequence: CASSLQAMNTEAFF. The DNA of the CDR3 is TGCGCCAGCAGCTTACAGGCTATGAACACTGAAGCTTTCTTT.

The chain links TRBV21-1 to TRBJ2-1; no DNA check was done on the table's D call, TRBD2. TRBV21-1 is annotated as a pseudogene. CDR3 size: 15 residues. The CDR3 region is CASSKTSGIVYEQFF. CDR3 DNA: TGTGCCAGCAGCAAGACTAGCGGGATCGTATATGAGCAGTTCTTC.

The chain has TRBV6-5 and TRBJ1-1, with a weak D call TRBD1 (5 bases). With 8 bases removed from V and 1 base from J, the gap between germline ends came to 11 bases. Germline CDR1 MNHEY, CDR2 SVGAGI. The CDR3 has 13 residues. CDR3 sequence: CASRNTGNTEAFF. The CDR3 bases are TGTGCCAGCCGTAATACAGGGAACACTGAAGCTTTCTTT.

The sample holds a few counts of this clone. The rearrangement joins TRBV7-2 to TRBJ1-5; TRBD1 matches at 11 bases. The CDR3 totals 16 residues. The J segment lost 5 bases and the V segment lost 4 bases, leaving 7 bases of the junction unmatched. Germline CDR1 reads SGHTA; CDR2 reads FQGNSA. In DNA form, the CDR3 reads TGTGCCAGCAGCTACGGGACAGGGGGTCAAGATCAGCCCCAGCATTTT. Its protein product is CASSYGTGGQDQPQHF.

The chain uses TRBV7-2 and TRBJ2-1, with TRBD2 matching over 10 bases. The V and J ends lost 5 bases and 6 bases, in that order; junction bases with no gene match: 7. Germline lookup yields CDR1 SGHTA and CDR2 FQGNSA. The CDR3 is 15 residues long. The DNA of the CDR3 is TGTGCCAGCAGCCCGAGCAGCGGGGGGGGCAATGAGCAGTTCTTC. Its translation: CASSPSSGGGNEQFF.

The V call is TRBV7-9, the J call TRBJ2-3; the D gene is possibly TRBD2 (5 bases). CDR1 SEHNR and CDR2 FQNEAQ come from the germline V gene (reference sequence). The CDR3 runs 16 residues. V shed 6 bases and J shed 2 bases, with 18 bases lying between them. CDR3 residues: CASSPGWGAFTDTQYF. CDR3 sequence (DNA): TGTGCCAGCAGTCCTGGGTGGGGAGCCTTCACAGATACGCAGTATTTT.

This sequence joins TRBV28 and TRBJ2-7; the D gene could be TRBD1 or TRBD2 (6 bases each). V lost 0 bases and J 7 bases, leaving 19 bases between the germline ends. Germline CDR1 and CDR2: MDHEN and SYDVKM. The CDR3 is 16 residues long. The CDR3 is CASSLWGEGGRGEQYF. The CDR3 coding sequence is TGTGCCAGCAGTTTATGGGGGGAAGGGGGGCGAGGTGAGCAGTACTTC.

The V gene is TRBV30, the J gene TRBJ2-7; D is perhaps TRBD1 or TRBD2 (5 bases each). The CDR3 has 12 residues. Between the trimmed V and J ends, which lost 1 base and 2 bases, there was a span of 6 bases. Germline CDR1 GTSNPN, CDR2 SVGIG (reference sequence). The CDR3, as DNA: TGTGCCTGGAGTGGGGGGACCTACGAGCAGTACTTC. It encodes CAWSGGTYEQYF.

The V and J genes are TRBV28 and TRBJ2-3; D remains ambiguous. CDR3 length: 14 amino acids. Between the trimmed V and J ends, which lost 7 bases and 1 base, there was a span of 12 bases. Germline V lookup: CDR1 MDHEN, CDR2 SYDVKM. The CDR3 sequence: CASKLNLGTDTQYF. For the CDR3, the DNA is TGTGCCAGCAAACTAAACCTGGGCACAGATACGCAGTATTTT.

The rearrangement uses TRBV6-1 and TRBJ2-7, with D perhaps being TRBD1 or TRBD2 (5 bases each). The ends were cut back, 1 base at V and 3 bases at J, with 13 bases in the middle. Germline CDR1 reads MNHNS; CDR2 reads SASEGT. This CDR3 spans 15 amino acids. CDR3 bases: TGTGCCAGCAGTGAAGGCGCCGGGACGAGCTACGAGCAGTACTTC. Its protein product is CASSEGAGTSYEQYF.

The J gene is TRBJ2-1, the V gene TRBV2, with D perhaps TRBD1 (5 bases). The ends were cut back, 8 bases at V and 7 bases at J, with 15 bases in the middle. The CDR3 extends over 13 amino acids. Per the germline V gene, CDR1 is SNHLY and CDR2 is FYNNEI. The CDR3 reads CASPGAGRNEQFF. The CDR3 DNA is TGTGCCAGCCCCGGAGCAGGGCGGAATGAGCAGTTCTTC.

This clone was found once. This chain joins TRBV6-5 and TRBJ1-1, with TRBD1 identical over 8 bases. Germline-derived CDR1 and CDR2 are MNHEY and SVGAGI. The CDR3 spans 15 residues. J gave up 4 bases and V 3 bases, and 7 bases lay outside the gene matches. CDR3 nucleotides: TGTGCCAGCAGTTATGGACAGGGTTGGCGCACTGAAGCTTTCTTT. Translated: CASSYGQGWRTEAFF.